Below, 27 T cell receptor beta chains from the same sample are listed, as sequenced in a study of human T cells and chemical hapten exposure. Time point noted: patch test 2, 6 weeks after DPC sensitization. Noted treatment: therapeutic diphenylcyclopropenone sensitization with weekly scalp DPC. TCRdb reprocessed the RACE reads with MiXCR, giving one entry per CDR3 protein. The data contain some 350,000 distinct CDR3 sequences, roughly 6.3% of them singletons. Sequenced material: whole blood, taken in connection with sensitization to the hapten diphenylcyclopropenone (DPC). All receptors derive from a woman aged 18-29 years with alopecia areata. Some clones in this sample may be carry-over from other donors' samples.

This clonotype was seen only a few times. This chain connects TRBV5-1 to TRBJ2-5; D gene uncertain. Deletions cut 6 bases from V and 2 bases from J, with 14 bases between. Germline loops: CDR1 SGHRS, CDR2 YFSETQ. CDR3 length equals 14 residues. The CDR3, as DNA: TGCGCCAGCAAGGACCAGTTGGGGCAAGAGACCCAGTACTTC. Residues: CASKDQLGQETQYF.

V gene TRBV7-2 combines with J gene TRBJ2-3; D is perhaps TRBD1 or TRBD2 (5 bases each). V lost 5 bases and J 5 bases, leaving 23 bases between the germline ends. The CDR3 spans 17 residues. Germline-derived CDR1 and CDR2 are SGHTA and FQGNSA. The CDR3 DNA is TGTGCCAGCAGCGTGGGATCGGGGCCCCGAGGTGTAGATACGCAGTATTTT. It yields the protein CASSVGSGPRGVDTQYF.

This clonotype was seen only a few times. V gene TRBV7-2 combines with J gene TRBJ2-1; weak D call: TRBD1 (5 bases). The CDR3 is made up of 15 amino acids. Germline lookup yields CDR1 SGHTA and CDR2 FQGNSA. V was clipped by 2 bases and J by 3 bases, with 11 bases between them. The CDR3 loop is CASSLSLGVYNEQFF. In nucleotides, the CDR3 is TGTGCCAGCAGCTTATCTTTAGGGGTCTACAATGAGCAGTTCTTC. Variable domain in full (rest from reference TRBV7-2 and TRBJ2-1): GAGVSQSPSNKVTEKGKDVELRCDPISGHTALYWYRQSLGQGLEFLIYFQGNSAPDKSGLPSDRFSAERTGGSVSTLTIQRTQQEDSAVYLCASSLSLGVYNEQFFGPGTRLTVL.

This clonotype was recorded many times. The J gene is TRBJ1-4, the V gene TRBV11-2; D is perhaps TRBD1 (6 bases). CDR3 length: 16 amino acids. V was pared by 5 bases and J by 4 bases, with 17 bases between. Germline V gene data show CDR1 as SGHAT and CDR2 as FQNNGV. The CDR3 coding sequence is TGTGCCAGCAGCCAGGGGACATCAAGTTATAATGAAAAACTGTTTTTT. Its translation: CASSQGTSSYNEKLFF.

V is TRBV12-3 or TRBV12-4 and J is TRBJ2-1, with 12 bases aligning to TRBD2. The V gene end was trimmed by 4 bases and the J gene end by 7 bases; junction bases not matched to a gene: 8. This CDR3 is built from 16 residues. The CDR3 nucleotides are TGTGCCAGCAGTTCGGAGCTAGCGGGGGGGCCGAATGAGCAGTTCTTC. Residues: CASSSELAGGPNEQFF.

The rearrangement links TRBV20-1 to TRBJ1-4; D might be TRBD1 (5 bases). CDR1 is DFQATT, CDR2 SNEGSKA, per germline (reference sequence). The CDR3 has 13 amino acids. The ends were cut back, 0 bases at V and 6 bases at J, with 8 bases in the middle. CDR3 protein: CSARDGTDEKLFF. For the CDR3, the DNA is TGCAGTGCTAGAGACGGGACCGATGAAAAACTGTTTTTT.

The V and J genes are TRBV5-1 and TRBJ2-1; no reliable D call. Germline V lookup: CDR1 SGHRS, CDR2 YFSETQ. V shed 4 bases and J shed 5 bases, with 13 bases lying between them. This CDR3 comprises 14 residues. CDR3 sequence (DNA): TGCGCCAGCAGCGACGGCTTAGGGCACAATGAGCAGTTCTTC. Encoded protein: CASSDGLGHNEQFF.

This chain links TRBV19 with TRBJ2-2, with a tentative D call TRBD1 (6 bases). From germline, CDR1 is LNHDA and CDR2 SQIVND (reference sequence). Trimming removed 4 bases from V and 3 bases from J, with 9 bases in between. The CDR3 extends over 14 amino acids. CDR3 loop: CASSNPGDTGELFF. The CDR3 DNA sequence: TGTGCCAGTAGTAACCCAGGGGACACCGGGGAGCTGTTTTTT.

The table lists this clonotype with a few counts. CDR3: CASSQVTGTGELFF. CDR3 nucleotides: TGCGCCAGCAGCCAAGTGACGGGGACCGGGGAGCTGTTTTTT. V is TRBV4-1 and J is TRBJ2-2, with a weak D call TRBD2 (5 bases). Germline CDR1 is MGHRA and CDR2 is YSYEKL. CDR3 length: 14 amino acids. The V end was cut by 1 base, the J end by 5 bases, with 8 bases between.

This clonotype was found a few times. The chain carries TRBV5-1 and TRBJ2-3; either TRBD1 or TRBD2 may fit D (5 bases each). Germline V gene sequence: CDR1 SGHRS, CDR2 YFSETQ. This CDR3 is 13 amino acids long. Trimming pared 2 bases from V and 2 bases from J, leaving 6 bases between. This CDR3 is CASSFGATDTQYF. In nucleotides, the CDR3 is TGCGCCAGCAGCTTCGGGGCCACAGATACGCAGTATTTT.

The chain is built from TRBV6-2 or TRBV6-3 and TRBJ2-3, with 9 bases aligning to TRBD2. This CDR3 has 16 amino acids. The germline V gene encodes CDR1 MNHEY and CDR2 SVGEGT. V trimming: 0 bases; J trimming: 4 bases; junction bases outside the gene matches: 5. DNA of the CDR3: TGTGCCAGCAGTTACTCTGGTAGCGGGGGTGCAGATACGCAGTATTTT. Its protein product is CASSYSGSGGADTQYF.

This clonotype was seen many times. The gene calls are TRBV7-3 and TRBJ2-3; TRBD2 matches 7 bases. With 1 base clipped from V and 4 bases from J, the junction kept 8 bases outside the gene matches. The CDR3 length is 16 residues. Germline CDR1 is SGHTA and CDR2 is FQGTGA. In DNA form, the CDR3 reads TGTGCCAGCAGCTTAAATCCAGCGGGGATGGCAGATACGCAGTATTTT. The encoded protein is CASSLNPAGMADTQYF.

The chain combines TRBV6-5 with TRBJ1-6, with D possibly matching TRBD1 (5 bases). This CDR3 is 22 amino acids long. V lost 4 bases and J lost 0, with 28 bases in between. Per germline, CDR1 MNHEY and CDR2 SVGAGI. CDR3 DNA: TGTGCCAGCAGTTTATTCCCCACCCGGGGGATGCCAGACAGCTCCTATAATTCACCCCTCCACTTT. Translating gives CASSLFPTRGMPDSSYNSPLHF.

This clonotype was counted ten times or more. The rearrangement uses TRBV11-3 and TRBJ2-3, with unresolved D. The CDR3 totals 12 residues. V was shortened by 4 bases and J by 3 bases, with 5 bases between the two germline ends. CDR1 is SGHNT and CDR2 is YENEEA in the germline V gene. The CDR3 is CASSSHTDTQYF. CDR3 nucleotides: TGTGCCAGCAGCTCACATACAGATACGCAGTATTTT.

This clonotype has just a few counts. The J gene is TRBJ1-2, the V gene TRBV27, with D possibly being TRBD1 (6 bases). The ends were cut back, 6 bases at V and 3 bases at J, with 17 bases in the middle. The CDR3 has 15 residues. Germline-derived CDR1 and CDR2 are MNHEY and SMNVEV (reference sequence). CDR3 bases: TGTGCCAGCAGCCCACGAGGGGCAGGGGACTATGGCTACACCTTC. Amino acids: CASSPRGAGDYGYTF.

This clonotype was counted many times. The CDR3 loop reads CASSFTPGLRAQEQYF. As DNA, the CDR3 is TGTGCCAGCAGTTTCACTCCGGGACTCCGGGCTCAGGAGCAGTACTTC. The rearrangement links TRBV12-3 or TRBV12-4 to TRBJ2-7; perhaps TRBD2 as D (6 bases). V lost 3 bases to trimming and J lost 7 bases, with 22 bases between them. This CDR3 is 16 amino acids long.

This clonotype was detected many times. This chain joins TRBV7-2 and TRBJ1-1; the D is unclear. Germline loops: CDR1 SGHTA, CDR2 FQGNSA. The V end was cut by 5 bases, the J end by 1 base, with 8 bases between. This CDR3 is 13 amino acids long. CDR3 nucleotide sequence: TGTGCCAGCAGCCAATACAGGAACACTGAAGCTTTCTTT. Translating it yields CASSQYRNTEAFF.

This chain links TRBV28 with TRBJ1-1; TRBD1 agrees at 9 bases. The V gene end was trimmed by 2 bases and the J gene end by 4 bases; junction bases not matched to a gene: 2. Germline values: CDR1 MDHEN, CDR2 SYDVKM. There are 14 residues in the CDR3. The DNA for the CDR3 is TGTGCCAGCAGTTTAGGGGACAGGGCCACTGAAGCTTTCTTT. Amino acids: CASSLGDRATEAFF.

This clonotype was counted at least ten times. The J gene is TRBJ1-1, the V gene TRBV7-2; perhaps TRBD1 as D (5 bases). The CDR3 loop spans 14 amino acids. Germline-derived CDR1 and CDR2 are SGHTA and FQGNSA. Trimming removed 5 bases at V and 0 bases at J, with 10 bases between. CDR3: CASSHLDMNTEAFF. The DNA of the CDR3 is TGTGCCAGCAGCCATCTGGACATGAACACTGAAGCTTTCTTT.

This clonotype came up a few times. The rearrangement joins TRBV3-1 to TRBJ1-2; possibly TRBD1 for D (5 bases). CDR1 LGHDT and CDR2 YNNKEL come from the germline V gene (reference sequence). CDR3 size: 14 residues. V was pared by 4 bases and J by 2 bases, with 11 bases between. CDR3 in DNA: TGTGCCAGCAGCCCCAGCGGGGGGAACTATGGCTACACCTTC. It is translated as CASSPSGGNYGYTF.

This clonotype was counted a few times. This chain uses TRBV6-1 with TRBJ2-6; D gene unclear. Deletions cut 8 bases from V and 0 bases from J, with 20 bases between. The germline V gene has CDR1 MNHNS and CDR2 SASEGT. This CDR3 has 18 residues. CDR3 residues: CASEDRREDFSGANVLTF. The CDR3 bases are TGTGCCAGCGAGGACCGGCGAGAGGATTTCTCTGGGGCCAACGTCCTGACTTTC.

This rearrangement joins TRBV24-1 to TRBJ2-2, with 8 bases fitting TRBD1. This CDR3 comprises 17 residues. Germline lookup yields CDR1 KGHDR and CDR2 SFDVKD. Trimming at V came to 1 base and at J to 2 bases, leaving 5 bases not matched to a gene. CDR3 sequence (DNA): TGTGCCACCAGTGATTTTTCAGGGGGCGCAAACACCGGGGAGCTGTTTTTT. Its protein product is CATSDFSGGANTGELFF.

Ten or more counts support this clonotype. The CDR3 DNA sequence: TGCAGTGCCCCCGACAGGGCCGGGGACGAGCAGTACTTC. Its protein is CSAPDRAGDEQYF. The chain combines TRBV20-1 with TRBJ2-7; 7 bases fit TRBD1. V shed 6 bases and J 5 bases; nucleotides not matched to a gene: 10. The CDR3 is made up of 13 amino acids. Germline CDR1 and CDR2: DFQATT and SNEGSKA (reference sequence).

This clonotype occurred many times. V gene TRBV28 combines with J gene TRBJ1-1; D possibly corresponds to TRBD1 (5 bases). CDR3 length: 14 residues. With 5 bases removed from V and 1 base from J, the gap between germline ends came to 11 bases. CDR1 is MDHEN and CDR2 is SYDVKM in the germline V gene. CDR3 protein: CASSPFQGNTEAFF. The CDR3 nucleotides are TGTGCCAGCAGTCCTTTTCAGGGGAACACTGAAGCTTTCTTT. Using reference TRBV28 and TRBJ1-1 for the parts outside the CDR3, the full variable domain is DVKVTQSSRYLVKRTGEKVFLECVQDMDHENMFWYRQDPGLGLRLIYFSYDVKMKEKGDIPEGYSVSREKKERFSLILESASTNQTSMYLCASSPFQGNTEAFFGQGTRLTVV.

The V and J genes are TRBV20-1 and TRBJ2-3; D ambiguous. In germline, CDR1 is DFQATT, CDR2 SNEGSKA (reference sequence). The CDR3 runs 12 residues. Trimming cost V 7 bases and J 0 bases, with 8 bases left between them. The CDR3 region is CSVPVSTDTQYF. In DNA, the CDR3 is TGCAGTGTCCCCGTCAGCACAGATACGCAGTATTTT.

This clonotype was recorded at least ten times. The rearrangement uses TRBV5-1 and TRBJ2-4; no definite D call. Germline V lookup: CDR1 SGHRS, CDR2 YFSETQ. The CDR3 is made up of 15 amino acids. The germline V and J ends were trimmed by 2 bases and 3 bases, with 12 bases remaining between them. The CDR3 nucleotides read TGCGCCAGCAGCTTAGAGGCCAACTTCAAAAACATTCAGTACTTC. Protein product: CASSLEANFKNIQYF.

The V call is TRBV5-4, the J call TRBJ2-7, with 10 bases fitting TRBD1. Germline lookup yields CDR1 SGHNT and CDR2 YYREEE (reference sequence). After removal of 0 bases from V and 4 bases from J, the junction contained 4 bases not matched to a gene. CDR3 length: 15 residues. CDR3 residues: CASSLGQGALYEQYF. For the CDR3, the DNA is TGTGCCAGCAGCTTGGGACAGGGGGCCCTATACGAGCAGTACTTC.